The next 18 T cell receptor beta chains were all read from a single sample in a study of cytomegalovirus exposure and HLA in healthy donors. Primers for the PCR totalled 60 Vbeta and 13 Jbeta. Data came from immunoSEQ multiplex PCR; TCRdb stores just in-frame clones and leaves some out. Here the sample spans around 100,000 clones, 65% to 80% being singletons. Specimen: PBMCs. The source of these receptors is a female donor in good health and CMV-seropositive.

The genes are TRBV28 and TRBJ1-2; a weak D match, TRBD1 (6 bases). Per the germline V gene, CDR1 is MDHEN and CDR2 is SYDVKM. The CDR3 runs 15 residues. V was shortened by 6 bases and J by 0 bases, with 14 bases between the two germline ends. As DNA, the CDR3 is TGTGCCAGCAGCCTGCGGGGGGCAACTAACTATGGCTACACCTTC. Translating it yields CASSLRGATNYGYTF.

This chain connects TRBV18 to TRBJ2-7, with 8 bases aligning to TRBD1. Per germline, CDR1 KGHSH and CDR2 LQKENI. This CDR3 is 14 amino acids long. Losses at the gene ends were 3 bases for V and 5 bases for J; bases not matched to a gene: 6. The CDR3 DNA is TGTGCCAGCTCACCCGTACAGGGGGTAAACGAGCAGTACTTC. Its translation: CASSPVQGVNEQYF.

The CDR3 here is CASSVSGDSPQETQYF. CDR3 coding DNA: TGTGCCAGCAGCGTAAGTGGGGACAGCCCGCAAGAGACCCAGTACTTC. The genes are TRBV9 and TRBJ2-5; 7 bases align to TRBD1. The CDR3 is made up of 16 amino acids. Germline CDR1 and CDR2: SGDLS and YYNGEE. V was pared by 1 base and J by 2 bases, with 8 bases of the junction left unmatched.

This clone was observed a few times. V and J are TRBV7-8 and TRBJ2-7; 7 nucleotides line up with TRBD1. The CDR3 length is 15 residues. Germline V CDR1 and CDR2: SGHVS, FQNEAQ. With V trimmed by 5 bases and J by 0 bases, 7 bases remained unmatched. The CDR3 DNA follows: TGTGCCAGCAGCCCCGGGACAGTTAGCTCCTACGAGCAGTACTTC. It specifies CASSPGTVSSYEQYF.

V usage is TRBV6-1 and J usage is TRBJ2-5; 9 bases agree with TRBD2. J gave up 5 bases and V 2 bases, and 15 bases lay outside the gene matches. Germline loops: CDR1 MNHNS, CDR2 SASEGT. The CDR3 has 18 amino acids. This CDR3 is CASSETVAGAVGGETQYF. The CDR3 bases are TGTGCCAGCAGTGAAACCGTAGCGGGGGCCGTAGGGGGGGAGACCCAGTACTTC.

The CDR3 loop reads CASSPVATSESYEQYF. Here the CDR3 DNA reads TGTGCCAGCTCACCAGTAGCGACTAGCGAATCCTACGAGCAGTACTTC. The chain carries TRBV18 and TRBJ2-7, with 8 positions matching TRBD2. V lost 2 bases to trimming and J lost 1 base; unmatched junction nucleotides: 7. The CDR3 runs 16 residues. Germline V lookup: CDR1 KGHSH, CDR2 LQKENI.

V and J are TRBV11-2 and TRBJ1-3, with a weak D call TRBD1 (5 bases). V lost 0 bases to trimming and J lost 9 bases, with 15 bases between them. From germline, CDR1 is SGHAT and CDR2 FQNNGV. There are 15 residues in the CDR3. The CDR3 here is CASSLDPGGGTTIYF. The DNA for the CDR3 is TGTGCCAGCAGCTTAGATCCGGGGGGAGGCACCACCATATATTTT. The full variable domain, in which reference TRBV11-2 and TRBJ1-3 provide the parts outside the CDR3, is EAGVAQSPRYKIIEKRQSVAFWCNPISGHATLYWYQQILGQGPKLLIQFQNNGVVDDSQLPKDRFSAERLKGVDSTLKIQPAKLEDSAVYLCASSLDPGGGTTIYFGEGSWLTVV.

The chain is built from TRBV6-5 and TRBJ2-4, with D possibly being TRBD2 (5 bases). V lost 5 bases and J lost 6, with 14 bases in between. Germline V lookup: CDR1 MNHEY, CDR2 SVGAGI. This CDR3 is 14 amino acids long. CDR3 nucleotides: TGTGCCAGCAGTCAGATACGGAGGAGAAACATTCAGTACTTC. Its translation: CASSQIRRRNIQYF.

This chain uses TRBV7-3 with TRBJ1-3, with 10 bases identical to TRBD1. V was clipped by 5 bases and J by 0 bases; unmatched bases: 1. The CDR3 contains 15 residues. CDR1 SGHTA and CDR2 FQGTGA come from the germline V gene. CDR3: CASSRTGGSGNTIYF. CDR3 in DNA: TGTGCCAGCAGCCGGACAGGGGGCTCTGGAAACACCATATATTTT.

The chain combines TRBV7-9 with TRBJ2-1; 12 bases are shared with TRBD2. This CDR3 contains 15 residues. Germline CDR1 and CDR2: SEHNR and FQNEAQ (reference sequence). V trimming: 5 bases; J trimming: 8 bases; junction bases outside the gene matches: 7. In DNA form, the CDR3 reads TGTGCCAGCAGCCATCTAGCGGGAGGGCCACATGAGCAGTTCTTC. This sequence encodes CASSHLAGGPHEQFF.

This chain joins TRBV5-1 and TRBJ2-4, with 11 bases fitting TRBD1. The CDR3 length is 15 residues. CDR1 is SGHRS, CDR2 YFSETQ, per germline. Unmatched junction bases numbered 6, after V lost 4 bases and J lost 6 bases. The CDR3 reads CASSPGQGALNIQYF. CDR3 DNA sequence: TGCGCCAGCAGCCCAGGACAGGGGGCTCTAAACATTCAGTACTTC.

CDR3 in amino acids: CASSTTSDEQYF. The CDR3, as DNA: TGTGCCAGCAGCACCACTAGTGACGAGCAGTACTTC. This rearrangement joins TRBV6-5 to TRBJ2-7; a weak D match, TRBD2 (5 bases). This CDR3 spans 12 amino acids. The V end lost 6 bases, the J end lost 5 bases, and 11 bases lay between the germline ends. Germline V gene lookup returns CDR1 MNHEY and CDR2 SVGAGI.

This clone was observed a single time. The chain links TRBV20-1 to TRBJ2-7; D uncertain. The CDR3 covers 11 residues. CDR1 and CDR2 from the germline V gene are DFQATT and SNEGSKA (reference sequence). Deletions cut 6 bases from V and 3 bases from J, with 9 bases between. The CDR3 spells CSAARVYEQYF. The CDR3 nucleotides are TGCAGTGCCGCCCGGGTCTACGAGCAGTACTTC.

The chain's CDR3 is CASSLALWGRGANVLTF. In DNA form, the CDR3 reads TGCGCCAGCAGCTTGGCGCTTTGGGGGCGTGGGGCCAACGTCCTGACTTTC. The V and J genes are TRBV5-1 and TRBJ2-6; tentative D call: TRBD1 (6 bases). CDR3 size: 17 residues. The V end was cut by 0 bases, the J end by 3 bases, with 13 bases between. Germline values: CDR1 SGHRS, CDR2 YFSETQ.

The DNA for the CDR3 is TGCGCCAGCAGCCAAGAGTGGACTACGGGAAACACCATATATTTT. Encoded protein: CASSQEWTTGNTIYF. The V gene is TRBV4-3, the J gene TRBJ1-3; D unresolved. The CDR3 totals 15 residues. V shed 0 bases and J shed 4 bases, with 10 bases lying between them. CDR1 and CDR2 (germline): LGHNA, YSLEER.

This clone came up a few times. J is TRBJ2-2 and V is TRBV7-3; a possible D gene is TRBD1 (6 bases). V lost 3 bases, J lost 2 bases, and 16 bases lay in between. This CDR3 is built from 17 residues. Germline values: CDR1 SGHTA, CDR2 FQGTGA. CDR3 sequence: CASSFLPLQGNTGELFF. The DNA for the CDR3 is TGTGCCAGCAGCTTTCTGCCCTTACAGGGAAACACCGGGGAGCTGTTTTTT.

V usage is TRBV11-2 and J usage is TRBJ2-1; weak D call: TRBD1 (6 bases). Germline CDR1 reads SGHAT; CDR2 reads FQNNGV. The V gene lost 7 bases and the J gene lost 7 bases, with 11 bases spanning the gap. The CDR3 is made up of 12 amino acids. The CDR3 region is CASMARGNEQFF. In nucleotides, the CDR3 is TGTGCCAGCATGGCCAGGGGTAATGAGCAGTTCTTC.

The V call is TRBV30, the J call TRBJ1-6, with 7 bases lining up with TRBD1. The CDR3 sequence is 16 residues long. CDR1 and CDR2 from the germline V gene are GTSNPN and SVGIG (reference sequence). Unmatched junction bases numbered 12, after V lost 1 base and J lost 9 bases. DNA of the CDR3: TGTGCCTGGAGTGATCCCGGGACAGCCCTAGGTTCACCCCTCCACTTT. It is translated as CAWSDPGTALGSPLHF.